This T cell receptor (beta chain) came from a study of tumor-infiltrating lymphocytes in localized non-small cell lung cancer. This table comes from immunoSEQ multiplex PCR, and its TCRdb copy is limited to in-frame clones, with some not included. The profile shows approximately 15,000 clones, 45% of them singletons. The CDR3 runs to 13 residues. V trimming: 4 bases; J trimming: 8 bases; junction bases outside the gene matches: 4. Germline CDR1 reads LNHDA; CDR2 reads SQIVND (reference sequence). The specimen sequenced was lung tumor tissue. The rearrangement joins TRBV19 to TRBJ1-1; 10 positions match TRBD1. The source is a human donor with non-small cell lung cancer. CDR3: CASSTDRGREAFF. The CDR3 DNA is TGTGCCAGTAGTACAGACAGGGGGCGCGAAGCTTTCTTT.